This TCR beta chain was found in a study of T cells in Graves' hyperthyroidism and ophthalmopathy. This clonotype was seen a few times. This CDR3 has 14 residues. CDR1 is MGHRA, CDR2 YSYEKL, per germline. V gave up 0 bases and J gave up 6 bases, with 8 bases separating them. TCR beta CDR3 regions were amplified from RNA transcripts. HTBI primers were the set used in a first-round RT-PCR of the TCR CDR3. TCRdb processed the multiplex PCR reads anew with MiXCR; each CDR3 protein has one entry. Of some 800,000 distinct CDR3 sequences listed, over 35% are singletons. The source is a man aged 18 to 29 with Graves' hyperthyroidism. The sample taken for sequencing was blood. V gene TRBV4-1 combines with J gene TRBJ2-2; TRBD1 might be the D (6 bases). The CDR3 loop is CASSQEQGAGELFF. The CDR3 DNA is TGCGCCAGCAGCCAAGAACAGGGCGCCGGGGAGCTGTTTTTT.